This TCR beta chain was retrieved from a study of blood T cell repertoires in COVID-19 (TCRdb year 2020). Some background on the complete study: The collaborator samples originated in the United States, Italy and Spain and spanned the acute and convalescent phases of COVID-19. The prospective study material was composed of cDNA or gDNA derived from T cells, B-cell-depleted T cells, or PBMCs. Subjects who had been exposed to COVID-19, were actively infected with it, or had recovered from it provided the deeply sampled blood TCRbeta repertoires that made up the dataset. The repertoires were made available in a free public database intended to serve as a resource for research on the immune response to SARS-CoV-2. The samples were drawn from two sources: the first 160 participants of the ongoing ImmuneRACE study, and 1,200 or so subjects contributed by 6 global collaborators. The sample metadata nearly always contained a de-identified subject ID, COVID-19 status, age in years and sex. Where available, HLA class I and class II types were taken from metadata supplied by the sample provider and were not determined by assay-based typing. Study-wide findings and limitations: The amount of clinical and demographic metadata varied by source and participant and was provided uncurated.

Compared with germline, V lacks 1 base and J lacks 4 bases; bases without a gene match: 8. Reading the germline V gene gives CDR1 SGHAT and CDR2 FQNNGV. Reading from cysteine to phenylalanine, the CDR3 counts 17 amino acids. Just the 51-base CDR3 DNA is kept, in frame starting at base 1. The collaborating institutions used their own protocols to collect whole blood in K2EDTA tubes. For TCRbeta analysis, collaborators shipped samples in one of three forms: frozen whole blood, isolated PBMCs, or DNA extracted from either of those sample types. The immunoSEQ Assay, a bias-controlled multiplex PCR, was used to amplify TCRbeta CDR3 regions from genomic DNA. Regarding the original processing steps: The number of nucleated cells in each sample was estimated by amplification of reference gene primers within the assay. To quantify the absolute abundance of each unique TCRbeta CDR3 rearrangement, sequence reads were collapsed and filtered. For each sample, productive Simpson clonality was calculated as the square root of Simpson's diversity index across productive rearrangements. The clones in this table, taken by TCRdb from immuneACCESS, are in-frame only. Not every clone is retained; where verified, under half of the shortfall comes from an unresolved V gene, and the cause of the rest is unknown. That table gives V, J and clone size, and the DNA gave D and trimming. This sample lists roughly 48,000 clones; 65% to 85% were detected once. Around 20% of the sample lies in the top ten.

Comment on this clone: Its target antigen remains unknown. Base qualities are not at hand, and no much larger clone is one base apart.

The specimen was peripheral blood. In this chain, TRBV11-2 is recombined with TRBJ2-2, with TRBD1 identical over 8 junction bases. The sequence derives from a human donor with active or convalescent COVID-19. The donor label of this sample is uncertain. The nucleotide sequence is TGTGCCAGCAGCTTAGGTCCCAGGGGGCGCGGCACCGGGGAGCTGTTTTTT. Its protein reads: CASSLGPRGRGTGELFF.